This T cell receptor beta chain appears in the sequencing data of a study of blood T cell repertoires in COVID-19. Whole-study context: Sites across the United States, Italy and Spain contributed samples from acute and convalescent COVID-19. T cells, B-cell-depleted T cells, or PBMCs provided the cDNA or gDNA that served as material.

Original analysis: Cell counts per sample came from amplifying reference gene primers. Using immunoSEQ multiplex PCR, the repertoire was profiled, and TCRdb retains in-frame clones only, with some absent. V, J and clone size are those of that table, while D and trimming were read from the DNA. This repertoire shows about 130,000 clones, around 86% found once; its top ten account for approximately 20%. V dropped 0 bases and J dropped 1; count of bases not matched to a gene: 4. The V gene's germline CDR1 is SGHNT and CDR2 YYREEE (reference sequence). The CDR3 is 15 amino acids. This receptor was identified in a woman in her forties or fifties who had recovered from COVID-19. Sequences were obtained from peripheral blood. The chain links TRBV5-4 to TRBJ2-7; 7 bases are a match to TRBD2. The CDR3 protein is CASSLVASGSYEQYF. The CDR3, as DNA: TGTGCCAGCAGCTTGGTGGCTAGCGGTTCCTACGAGCAGTACTTC.